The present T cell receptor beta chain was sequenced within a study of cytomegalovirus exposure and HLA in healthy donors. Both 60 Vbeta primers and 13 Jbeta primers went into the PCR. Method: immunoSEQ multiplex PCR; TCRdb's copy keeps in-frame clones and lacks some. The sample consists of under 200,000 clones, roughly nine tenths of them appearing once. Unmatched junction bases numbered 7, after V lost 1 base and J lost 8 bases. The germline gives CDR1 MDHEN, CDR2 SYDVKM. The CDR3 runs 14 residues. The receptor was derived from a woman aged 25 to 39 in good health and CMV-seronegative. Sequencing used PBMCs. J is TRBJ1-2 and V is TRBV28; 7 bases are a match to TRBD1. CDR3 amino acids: CASSLSAGGVGYTF. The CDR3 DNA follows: TGTGCCAGCAGTTTATCTGCAGGGGGAGTAGGCTACACCTTC.